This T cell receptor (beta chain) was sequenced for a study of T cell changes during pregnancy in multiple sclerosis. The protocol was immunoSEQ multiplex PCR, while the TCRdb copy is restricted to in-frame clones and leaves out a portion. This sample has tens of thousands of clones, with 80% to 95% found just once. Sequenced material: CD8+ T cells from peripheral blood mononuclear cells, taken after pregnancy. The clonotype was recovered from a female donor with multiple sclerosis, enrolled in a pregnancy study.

This CDR3 reads CASSPNRRNTEAFF. The CDR3 DNA sequence: TGTGCCAGCAGCCCCAACCGCAGGAACACTGAAGCTTTCTTT. This chain connects TRBV7-8 to TRBJ1-1; D remains ambiguous. The germline V and J ends were trimmed by 5 bases and 1 base, with 11 bases remaining between them. The CDR3 covers 14 residues. The germline CDR1 and CDR2 sequences are SGHVS and FQNEAQ.